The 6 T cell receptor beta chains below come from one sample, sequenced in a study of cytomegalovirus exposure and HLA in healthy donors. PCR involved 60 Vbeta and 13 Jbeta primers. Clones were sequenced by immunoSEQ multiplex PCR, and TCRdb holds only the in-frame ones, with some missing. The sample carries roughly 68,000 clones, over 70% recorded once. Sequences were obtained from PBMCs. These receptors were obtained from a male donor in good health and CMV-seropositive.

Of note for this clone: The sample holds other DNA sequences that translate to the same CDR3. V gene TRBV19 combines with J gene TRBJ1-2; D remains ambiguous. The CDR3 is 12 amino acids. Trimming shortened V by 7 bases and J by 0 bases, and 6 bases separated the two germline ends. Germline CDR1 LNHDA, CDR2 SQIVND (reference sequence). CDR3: CASTRSNYGYTF. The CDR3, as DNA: TGTGCCAGTACGCGGTCTAACTATGGCTACACCTTC. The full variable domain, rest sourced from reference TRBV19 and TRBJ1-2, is DGGITQSPKYLFRKEGQNVTLSCEQNLNHDAMYWYRQDPGQGLRLIYYSQIVNDFQKGDIAEGYSVSREKKESFPLTVTSAQKNPTAFYLCASTRSNYGYTFGSGTRLTVV.

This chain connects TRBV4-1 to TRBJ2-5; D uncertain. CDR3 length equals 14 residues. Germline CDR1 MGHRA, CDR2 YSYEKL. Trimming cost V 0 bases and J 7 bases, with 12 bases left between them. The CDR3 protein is CASSQESVVGTQYF. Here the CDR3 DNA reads TGCGCCAGCAGCCAAGAATCGGTGGTCGGGACCCAGTACTTC.

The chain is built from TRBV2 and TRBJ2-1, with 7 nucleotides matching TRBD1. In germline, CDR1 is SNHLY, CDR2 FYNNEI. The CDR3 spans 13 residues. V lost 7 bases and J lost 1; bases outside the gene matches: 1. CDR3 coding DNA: TGTGCCAGCAAGGGGGCTTCCTACAATGAGCAGTTCTTC. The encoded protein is CASKGASYNEQFF. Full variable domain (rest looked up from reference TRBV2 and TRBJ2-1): EPEVTQTPSHQVTQMGQEVILRCVPISNHLYFYWYRQILGQKVEFLVSFYNNEISEKSEIFDDQFSVERPDGSNFTLKIRSTKLEDSAMYFCASKGASYNEQFFGPGTRLTVL.

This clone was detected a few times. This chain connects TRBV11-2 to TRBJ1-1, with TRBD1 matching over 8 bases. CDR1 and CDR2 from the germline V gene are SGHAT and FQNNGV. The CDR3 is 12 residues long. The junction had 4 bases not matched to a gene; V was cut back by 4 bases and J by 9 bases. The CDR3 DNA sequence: TGTGCCAGCAGCTCGGACAGGGTCCAAGCTTTCTTT. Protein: CASSSDRVQAFF.

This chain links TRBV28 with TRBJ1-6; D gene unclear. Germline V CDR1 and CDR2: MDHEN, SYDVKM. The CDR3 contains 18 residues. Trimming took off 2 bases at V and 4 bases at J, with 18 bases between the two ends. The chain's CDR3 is CASSLSYKQAKYNSPLHF. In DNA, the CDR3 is TGTGCCAGCAGTTTAAGTTATAAGCAGGCGAAGTATAATTCACCCCTCCACTTT.

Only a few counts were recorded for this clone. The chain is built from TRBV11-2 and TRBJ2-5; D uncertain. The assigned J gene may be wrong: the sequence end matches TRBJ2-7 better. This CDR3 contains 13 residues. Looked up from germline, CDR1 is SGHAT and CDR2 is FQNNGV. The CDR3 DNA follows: TGTGCCAGCAGCTTAGGAAATAACTACGAGCAGTACTTC. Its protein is CASSLGNNYEQYF.